The 8 T cell receptor beta chains in this list originate from one sample, sequenced in a study of identical twins. TCRdb re-analysed the 5' RACE reads in MiXCR, keeping a single row per CDR3 protein. The table records fewer than 350,000 distinct CDR3 sequences, approximately 8% of them present only once. In addition, the sample was reused for a study of yellow fever vaccine responses in identical twins.

Source material: memory (CD45RO+) T cells sorted from blood. Receptors originate from a woman aged 18-35 years in good health.

This clonotype was counted a few times. The chain combines TRBV19 with TRBJ2-1; 8 bases map to TRBD2. With V trimmed by 5 bases and J by 4 bases, 7 bases remained unmatched. Germline V gene data show CDR1 as LNHDA and CDR2 as SQIVND (reference sequence). The length of the CDR3 is 15 residues. CDR3 sequence reads: CASSAPGGGYNEQFF. CDR3 bases: TGTGCCAGTAGTGCTCCTGGCGGGGGGTACAATGAGCAGTTCTTC.

The CDR3: CSARDPGRADGYTF. CDR3 coding DNA: TGCAGTGCTAGGGACCCTGGCAGGGCCGATGGCTACACCTTC. The genes are TRBV20-1 and TRBJ1-2, with TRBD1 as a possible D gene (5 bases). Germline CDR1 and CDR2: DFQATT and SNEGSKA (reference sequence). Trimming removed 3 bases at V and 6 bases at J, with 17 bases between. CDR3 size: 14 residues.

The table lists this clonotype with many counts. The gene calls are TRBV28 and TRBJ1-1; tentative D call: TRBD1 (6 bases). Germline CDR1 reads MDHEN; CDR2 reads SYDVKM. CDR3 length: 14 amino acids. The V gene lost 2 bases and the J gene lost 2 bases, with 9 bases spanning the gap. CDR3 in DNA: TGTGCCAGCAGTTTAAGGGGGTTAAACACTGAAGCTTTCTTT. Translated, it gives CASSLRGLNTEAFF.

V gene TRBV2 combines with J gene TRBJ2-5; D unclear. The germline V gene has CDR1 SNHLY and CDR2 FYNNEI. The V and J ends lost 8 bases and 3 bases respectively, with 10 bases between them. The CDR3 is 12 amino acids. In DNA form, the CDR3 reads TGTGCCAGCTACACGGTCGAAGAGACCCAGTACTTC. It encodes CASYTVEETQYF.

This clonotype was seen more than once but under ten times. The chain links TRBV25-1 to TRBJ2-1; D may correspond to TRBD1 or TRBD2 (5 bases each). The V and J ends lost 3 bases and 7 bases respectively, with 16 bases between them. CDR3 size: 15 residues. The germline gives CDR1 MGHDK, CDR2 SYGVNS. CDR3 coding DNA: TGTGCCAGCAGTGAGGGGGATCAGAGAGGTAATGAGCAGTTCTTC. It yields the protein CASSEGDQRGNEQFF.

The V and J genes are TRBV5-6 and TRBJ1-6; no firm D call. Per the germline V gene, CDR1 is SGHDT and CDR2 is YYEEEE. The germline V and J ends were trimmed by 8 bases and 4 bases, with 16 bases remaining between them. CDR3 length: 15 residues. The CDR3 DNA follows: TGTGCCAGTAGCCGGGAGAACAATTATAATTCACCCCTCCACTTT. Amino acid sequence: CASSRENNYNSPLHF.

This clonotype showed up many times. The rearrangement uses TRBV4-1 and TRBJ2-1; 12 bases match TRBD2. Losses at the gene ends were 1 base for V and 6 bases for J; bases not matched to a gene: 7. The CDR3 totals 17 residues. Germline V gives CDR1 MGHRA, CDR2 YSYEKL. The CDR3 here is CASSQVGGTSGFNEQFF. The CDR3 DNA reads as TGCGCCAGCAGCCAAGTGGGGGGGACTAGCGGGTTCAATGAGCAGTTCTTC.

This clonotype has a count of ten or more. J is TRBJ2-6 and V is TRBV27; a possible D gene is TRBD1 (6 bases). Trimming shortened V by 7 bases and J by 2 bases, and 9 bases separated the two germline ends. The CDR3 is 14 amino acids. Looked up from germline, CDR1 is MNHEY and CDR2 is SMNVEV (reference sequence). The CDR3 coding sequence is TGTGCCAGCAAACAGGGAGCTGGGGCCAACGTCCTGACTTTC. It is translated as CASKQGAGANVLTF.